Following are 22 T cell receptor beta chains from one sample sequenced in a study of OX40 agonist ivuxolimab in advanced cancers. Sequencing used immunoSEQ multiplex PCR; TCRdb keeps in-frame clones, though not all of them. The sample shows approximately 64,000 clones, approximately 90% of them seen only once. Sample: CD4+ or CD8+ T cells sorted from blood, taken in a trial of the OX40 agonist ivuxolimab. These receptors came from an adult with an advanced solid tumor such as melanoma, head and neck, liver or kidney cancer.

V gene TRBV2 combines with J gene TRBJ2-5; 14 nucleotides match TRBD2. Trimming removed 9 bases from V and 7 bases from J; junction bases left unmatched: 10. The CDR3 has 15 residues. Germline values: CDR1 SNHLY, CDR2 FYNNEI. CDR3 sequence (DNA): TGTGCCAGTTCAACCGGGACTAGCGGGAGCGGGACCCAGTACTTC. The encoded protein is CASSTGTSGSGTQYF.

The chain uses TRBV6-1 and TRBJ1-2; D perhaps matches TRBD1 (5 bases). CDR1 and CDR2 (germline): MNHNS, SASEGT. Trimming pared 0 bases from V and 5 bases from J, leaving 10 bases between. This CDR3 is 14 amino acids long. This CDR3 is CASSEAQGNYGYTF. The CDR3, as DNA: TGTGCCAGCAGTGAAGCCCAGGGTAATTATGGCTACACCTTC.

The gene calls are TRBV6-5 and TRBJ1-1; TRBD1 matches 8 bases. Per germline, CDR1 MNHEY and CDR2 SVGAGI. The CDR3 runs to 14 residues. The V and J ends lost 2 bases and 1 base, in that order; junction bases with no gene match: 0. CDR3 in amino acids: CASSYDRGNTEAFF. In DNA, the CDR3 is TGTGCCAGCAGTTACGACAGGGGGAACACTGAAGCTTTCTTT.

Only one count was recorded for this clone. The gene calls are TRBV5-1 and TRBJ2-2; 15 nucleotides match TRBD2. This CDR3 has 18 residues. After removal of 3 bases from V and 5 bases from J, the junction contained 8 bases not matched to a gene. Germline V CDR1 and CDR2: SGHRS, YFSETQ. CDR3 in amino acids: CASSSAGLAGGGTGELFF. The CDR3 nucleotides are TGCGCCAGCAGCTCCGCGGGACTAGCGGGAGGAGGGACCGGGGAGCTGTTTTTT. The whole variable domain, filled in from reference TRBV5-1 and TRBJ2-2, reads KAGVTQTPRYLIKTRGQQVTLSCSPISGHRSVSWYQQTPGQGLQFLFEYFSETQRNKGNFPGRFSGRQFSNSRSEMNVSTLELGDSALYLCASSSAGLAGGGTGELFFGEGSRLTVL.

The gene calls are TRBV14 and TRBJ2-7; the D gene is possibly TRBD1 (6 bases). Trimming removed 4 bases from V and 1 base from J, with 17 bases in between. Germline loops: CDR1 SGHDN, CDR2 FVKESK. This CDR3 comprises 16 residues. In DNA, the CDR3 is TGTGCCAGCAGCCCGTTTCGGACAGTTAGGTCCTACGAGCAGTACTTC. Residues: CASSPFRTVRSYEQYF.

V and J are TRBV25-1 and TRBJ2-5; maybe TRBD2 (5 bases). The CDR3 runs 13 residues. Germline values: CDR1 MGHDK, CDR2 SYGVNS. Trimming stripped 4 bases from V and 4 bases from J, with 10 bases between. The DNA for the CDR3 is TGTGCCAGCAGTGTTGTGGCGGGAGAGACCCAGTACTTC. It codes for CASSVVAGETQYF.

The rearrangement links TRBV30 to TRBJ2-3, with 12 bases fitting TRBD1. Looked up from germline, CDR1 is GTSNPN and CDR2 is SVGIG (reference sequence). V shed 3 bases and J 4 bases; nucleotides not matched to a gene: 5. The CDR3 runs 15 residues. CDR3 amino acids: CAWSSGQGASDTQYF. In DNA form, the CDR3 reads TGTGCCTGGAGCTCGGGACAGGGGGCCTCAGATACGCAGTATTTT.

V gene TRBV7-2 combines with J gene TRBJ2-7; D is unresolved. CDR1 and CDR2 (germline): SGHTA, FQGNSA. V lost 2 bases, J lost 0 bases, and 8 bases lay in between. The CDR3 is 14 residues long. CDR3: CASSLTVSSYEQYF. For the CDR3, the DNA is TGTGCCAGCAGCTTAACCGTCTCCTCCTACGAGCAGTACTTC.

About this clone itself: Other DNA sequences in the sample encode the same CDR3. J is TRBJ2-3 and V is TRBV19, with D unresolved. V lost 3 bases, J lost 6 bases, and 4 bases lay in between. This CDR3 comprises 11 residues. CDR1 is LNHDA, CDR2 SQIVND, per germline (reference sequence). CDR3 loop: CASSIGDTQYF. The CDR3 nucleotides read TGTGCCAGTAGTATCGGGGATACGCAGTATTTT.

V usage is TRBV10-3 and J usage is TRBJ2-2; D unclear. The CDR3 runs 14 residues. The germline V and J ends were trimmed by 5 bases and 5 bases, with 12 bases remaining between them. The germline CDR1 and CDR2 sequences are ENHRY and SYGVKD. CDR3 sequence (DNA): TGTGCCATCAGTTGGGCACAAGAAACCGGGGAGCTGTTTTTT. As protein: CAISWAQETGELFF.

V usage is TRBV30 and J usage is TRBJ1-6; TRBD1 aligns across 7 bases. V was pared by 1 base and J by 11 bases, with 5 bases of the junction left unmatched. Germline V gives CDR1 GTSNPN, CDR2 SVGIG (reference sequence). The CDR3 runs to 13 residues. The CDR3 spells CAWSEGAGAPLHF. CDR3 in DNA: TGTGCCTGGAGTGAGGGGGCGGGGGCACCCCTCCACTTT.

The V and J genes are TRBV5-1 and TRBJ1-1, with D perhaps TRBD1 (5 bases). CDR1 SGHRS and CDR2 YFSETQ come from the germline V gene. The CDR3 has 14 amino acids. V dropped 5 bases and J dropped 4 bases, with 15 bases sitting between them. This CDR3 reads CASRADRLITEAFF. The DNA for the CDR3 is TGCGCCAGCAGGGCAGACAGACTGATCACTGAAGCTTTCTTT.

The chain recombines TRBV5-1 with TRBJ2-3; the match to TRBD2 covers 10 bases. The junction had 5 bases not matched to a gene; V was cut back by 4 bases and J by 6 bases. The CDR3 contains 14 residues. Germline loops: CDR1 SGHRS, CDR2 YFSETQ. The CDR3 reads CASSLSSGSDTQYF. For the CDR3, the DNA is TGCGCCAGCAGCCTATCTAGCGGGAGTGATACGCAGTATTTT. Full variable domain (rest looked up from reference TRBV5-1 and TRBJ2-3): KAGVTQTPRYLIKTRGQQVTLSCSPISGHRSVSWYQQTPGQGLQFLFEYFSETQRNKGNFPGRFSGRQFSNSRSEMNVSTLELGDSALYLCASSLSSGSDTQYFGPGTRLTVL.

The J gene is TRBJ1-3, the V gene TRBV5-1, with D tentatively TRBD1 (6 bases). Trimming shortened V by 1 base and J by 3 bases, and 11 bases separated the two germline ends. The CDR3 runs 15 residues. The germline V gene encodes CDR1 SGHRS and CDR2 YFSETQ. The DNA for the CDR3 is TGCGCCAGCAGCTTGCGGGGGGGCTATGGAAACACCATATATTTT. As protein: CASSLRGGYGNTIYF. Full variable domain (outside the CDR3, taken from reference TRBV5-1 and TRBJ1-3): KAGVTQTPRYLIKTRGQQVTLSCSPISGHRSVSWYQQTPGQGLQFLFEYFSETQRNKGNFPGRFSGRQFSNSRSEMNVSTLELGDSALYLCASSLRGGYGNTIYFGEGSWLTVV.

The chain joins TRBV7-2 to TRBJ1-1; D is uncertain. The germline V and J ends were trimmed by 3 bases and 5 bases, with 13 bases remaining between them. Germline V CDR1 and CDR2: SGHTA, FQGNSA. The CDR3 runs to 14 residues. For the CDR3, the DNA is TGTGCCAGCAGCTTCTTTTCTACGATAACTGAAGCTTTCTTT. The encoded protein is CASSFFSTITEAFF.

The chain joins TRBV5-1 to TRBJ2-2, with a possible D match to TRBD1 (5 bases). The germline V and J ends were trimmed by 0 bases and 5 bases, with 11 bases remaining between them. The CDR3 length is 15 residues. Per the germline V gene, CDR1 is SGHRS and CDR2 is YFSETQ. The CDR3 bases are TGCGCCAGCAGCTTGGAGGCAGGGCGGACCGGGGAGCTGTTTTTT. Its translation is CASSLEAGRTGELFF.

This rearrangement joins TRBV9 to TRBJ2-2, with unresolved D. Trimming took off 0 bases at V and 7 bases at J, with 7 bases between the two ends. Germline CDR1 and CDR2: SGDLS and YYNGEE. The CDR3 is made up of 13 amino acids. CDR3 DNA sequence: TGTGCCAGCAGCGTAGAAGGTATCGGGGAGCTGTTTTTT. Translated: CASSVEGIGELFF.

The V call is TRBV19, the J call TRBJ2-2; D is possibly TRBD1 or TRBD2 (6 bases each). This CDR3 has 14 amino acids. Germline CDR1 and CDR2: LNHDA and SQIVND (reference sequence). V was clipped by 7 bases and J by 7 bases, with 16 bases between them. CDR3 loop: CASNRDSGVGELFF. CDR3 nucleotides: TGTGCCAGTAATCGGGACTCAGGGGTCGGGGAGCTGTTTTTT.

This clone was counted between two and nine times. The gene calls are TRBV29-1 and TRBJ1-5; D is uncertain. The CDR3 contains 13 residues. Germline CDR1 and CDR2: SQVTM and ANQGSEA. V lost 0 bases and J lost 7, with 10 bases in between. Here the CDR3 DNA reads TGCAGCGTTGAAGAAGGGTATGGACAGCCCCAGCATTTT. Protein: CSVEEGYGQPQHF.

CDR3 DNA: TGTGCCAGCAGTGAAGCGCATAGGGGATTCGAGACCCAGTACTTC. Amino acid sequence: CASSEAHRGFETQYF. The chain is built from TRBV2 and TRBJ2-5; D is perhaps TRBD1 (5 bases). Trimming removed 0 bases from V and 5 bases from J, with 13 bases in between. This CDR3 is built from 15 residues. Germline values: CDR1 SNHLY, CDR2 FYNNEI.

The CDR3 loop is CAISQTSGDSQETQYF. The CDR3 nucleotides read TGTGCCATCAGCCAGACTAGCGGGGACTCCCAAGAGACCCAGTACTTC. V and J are TRBV10-3 and TRBJ2-5, with 11 bases that match TRBD2. Trimming at V came to 6 bases and at J to 1 base, leaving 7 bases not matched to a gene. The CDR3 is 16 residues long. Germline CDR1 reads ENHRY; CDR2 reads SYGVKD.

The rearrangement links TRBV5-1 to TRBJ1-4; perhaps TRBD1 as D (5 bases). Germline V gene lookup returns CDR1 SGHRS and CDR2 YFSETQ. This CDR3 has 14 residues. V gave up 7 bases and J gave up 7 bases, with 17 bases separating them. The CDR3 DNA follows: TGCGCCAGCGCATCCGGGACCCCTGGTGAAAAACTGTTTTTT. This codes for CASASGTPGEKLFF.